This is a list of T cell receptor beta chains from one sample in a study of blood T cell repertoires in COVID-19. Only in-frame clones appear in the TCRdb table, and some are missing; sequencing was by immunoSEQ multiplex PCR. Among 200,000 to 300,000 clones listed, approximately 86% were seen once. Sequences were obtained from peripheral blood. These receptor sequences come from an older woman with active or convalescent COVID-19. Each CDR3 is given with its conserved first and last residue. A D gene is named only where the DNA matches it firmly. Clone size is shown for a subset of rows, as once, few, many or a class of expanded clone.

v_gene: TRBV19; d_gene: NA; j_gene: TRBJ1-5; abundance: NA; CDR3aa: CASSPRRGPGQPQHF; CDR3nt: TGTGCCAGTAGTCCTCGCCGCGGGCCGGGTCAGCCCCAGCATTTT
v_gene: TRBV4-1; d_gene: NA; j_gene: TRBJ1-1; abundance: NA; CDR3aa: CASRGSHLRGTEAFF; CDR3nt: TGCGCCAGCAGGGGTTCCCATTTGCGGGGCACTGAAGCTTTCTTT
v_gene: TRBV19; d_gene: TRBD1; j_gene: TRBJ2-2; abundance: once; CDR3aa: CASSSADRRTGELFF; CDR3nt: TGTGCCAGTAGTTCCGCGGACAGGAGGACCGGGGAGCTGTTTTTT
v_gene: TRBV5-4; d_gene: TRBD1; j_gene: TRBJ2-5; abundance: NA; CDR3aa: CASSLGQGLETQYF; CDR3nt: TGTGCCAGCAGCCTCGGACAGGGCCTGGAGACCCAGTACTTC
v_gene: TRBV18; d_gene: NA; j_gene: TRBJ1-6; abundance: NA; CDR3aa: CASSPPLQNSPLHF; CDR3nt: TGTGCCAGCTCACCACCCTTACAGAATTCACCCCTCCACTTT
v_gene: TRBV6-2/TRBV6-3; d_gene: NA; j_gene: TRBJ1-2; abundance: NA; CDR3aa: CASSYNGANYGYTF; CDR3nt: TGTGCCAGCAGTTACAACGGAGCTAACTATGGCTACACCTTC
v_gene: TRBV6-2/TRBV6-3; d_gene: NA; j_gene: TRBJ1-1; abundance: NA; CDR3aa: CASSYSTGITEAFF; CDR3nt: TGTGCCAGCAGTTACTCAACAGGGATAACTGAAGCTTTCTTT
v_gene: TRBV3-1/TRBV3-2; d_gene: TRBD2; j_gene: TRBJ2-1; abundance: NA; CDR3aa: CASSSPTSRNNEQFF; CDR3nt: TGTGCCAGCAGCTCCCCGACTAGCCGGAACAATGAGCAGTTCTTC
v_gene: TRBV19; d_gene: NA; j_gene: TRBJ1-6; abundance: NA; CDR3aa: CASSPKGARPRGSPLHF; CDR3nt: TGTGCCAGTAGCCCCAAAGGCGCACGGCCAAGGGGTTCACCCCTCCACTTT
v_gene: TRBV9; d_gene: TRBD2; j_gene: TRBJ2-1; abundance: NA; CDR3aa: CASSARGGHYNEQFF; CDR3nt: TGTGCCAGCAGCGCCCGGGGAGGGCACTACAATGAGCAGTTCTTC
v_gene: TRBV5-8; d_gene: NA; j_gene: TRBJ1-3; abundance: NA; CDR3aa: CASSLRGAGNTIYF; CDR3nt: TGTGCCAGCAGCTTGCGCGGTGCTGGAAACACCATATATTTT
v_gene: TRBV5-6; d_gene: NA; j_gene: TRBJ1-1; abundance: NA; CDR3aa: CASSLTGFETEAFF; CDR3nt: TGTGCCAGCAGCTTGACAGGGTTTGAGACTGAAGCTTTCTTT
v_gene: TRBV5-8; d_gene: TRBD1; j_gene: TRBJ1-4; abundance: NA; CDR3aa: CASSLGDRGKVKLFF; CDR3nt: TGTGCCAGCAGCTTGGGGGACAGGGGGAAAGTTAAACTGTTTTTT
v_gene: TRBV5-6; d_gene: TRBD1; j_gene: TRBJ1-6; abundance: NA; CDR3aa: CASSSPWGQFNSPLHF; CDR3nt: TGTGCCAGCAGCTCTCCCTGGGGACAGTTTAATTCACCCCTCCACTTT
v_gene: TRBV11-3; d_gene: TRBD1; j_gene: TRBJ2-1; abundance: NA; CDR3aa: CASSPRQGPTPYNEQFF; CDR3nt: TGTGCCAGCAGCCCAAGACAGGGCCCTACACCTTACAATGAGCAGTTCTTC
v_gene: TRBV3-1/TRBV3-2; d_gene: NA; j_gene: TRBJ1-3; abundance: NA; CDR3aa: CASSPTVDGNTIYF; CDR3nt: TGTGCCAGCAGCCCGACAGTGGATGGAAACACCATATATTTT
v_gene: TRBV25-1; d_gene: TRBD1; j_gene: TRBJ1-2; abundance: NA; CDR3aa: CASRRTGSGYGYTF; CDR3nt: TGTGCCAGCCGGAGGACAGGGTCGGGCTATGGCTACACCTTC
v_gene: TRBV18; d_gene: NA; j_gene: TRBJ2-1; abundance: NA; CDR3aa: CASSPPRGSYNEQFF; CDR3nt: TGTGCCAGCTCACCACCCAGGGGCTCCTACAATGAGCAGTTCTTC
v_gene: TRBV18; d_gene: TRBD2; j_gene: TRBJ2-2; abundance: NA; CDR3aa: CASSLLRERGPGELFF; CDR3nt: TGTGCCAGCTCACTTCTAAGAGAGCGGGGACCCGGGGAGCTGTTTTTT
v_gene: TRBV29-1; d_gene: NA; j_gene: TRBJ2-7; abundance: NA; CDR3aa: CSVEYSGTQGFYEQYF; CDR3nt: TGCAGCGTTGAATATTCGGGGACACAAGGCTTTTACGAGCAGTACTTC
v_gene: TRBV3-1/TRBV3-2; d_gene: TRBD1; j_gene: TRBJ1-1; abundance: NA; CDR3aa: CASSQVLTGGNEAFF; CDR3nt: TGTGCCAGCAGCCAAGTCCTGACAGGGGGAAATGAAGCTTTCTTT
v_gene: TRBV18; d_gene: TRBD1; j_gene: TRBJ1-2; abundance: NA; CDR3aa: CASSLSGTGTYGYTF; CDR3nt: TGTGCCAGCTCACTTTCCGGGACAGGGACCTATGGCTACACCTTC
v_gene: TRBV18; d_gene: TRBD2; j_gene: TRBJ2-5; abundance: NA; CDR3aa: CASSRTSGGETQYF; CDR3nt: TGTGCCAGCTCACGGACTAGCGGGGGAGAGACCCAGTACTTC
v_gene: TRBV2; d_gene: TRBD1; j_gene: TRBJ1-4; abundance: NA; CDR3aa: CASAPPGGRLEKLFF; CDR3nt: TGTGCCAGCGCCCCCCCAGGGGGGCGCTTAGAAAAACTGTTTTTT
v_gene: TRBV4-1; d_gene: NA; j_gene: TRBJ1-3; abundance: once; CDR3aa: CASSQGGLKGGNTIYF; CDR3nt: TGCGCCAGCAGCCAAGGAGGGTTGAAGGGTGGAAACACCATATATTTT
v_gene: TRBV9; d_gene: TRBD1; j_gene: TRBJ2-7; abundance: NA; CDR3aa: CASSPQGTAVVEQYF; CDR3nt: TGTGCCAGCAGCCCTCAAGGGACAGCGGTTGTTGAGCAGTACTTC
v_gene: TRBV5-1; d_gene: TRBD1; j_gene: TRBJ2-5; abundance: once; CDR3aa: CASSLWDRGTETQYF; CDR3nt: TGCGCCAGCAGCTTGTGGGACAGGGGAACAGAGACCCAGTACTTC
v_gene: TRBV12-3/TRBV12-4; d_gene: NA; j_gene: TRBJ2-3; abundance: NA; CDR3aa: CASNRDNLSQYF; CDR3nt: TGTGCCAGCAACCGGGACAACCTGAGCCAGTATTTT
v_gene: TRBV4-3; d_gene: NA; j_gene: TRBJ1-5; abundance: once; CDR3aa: CASSQDGAGNQPQHF; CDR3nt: TGCGCCAGCAGCCAAGATGGTGCAGGCAATCAGCCCCAGCATTTT
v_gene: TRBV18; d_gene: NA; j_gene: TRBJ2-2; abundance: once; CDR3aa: CASSPPGSGELFF; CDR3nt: TGTGCCAGCTCACCTCCGGGATCCGGGGAGCTGTTTTTT
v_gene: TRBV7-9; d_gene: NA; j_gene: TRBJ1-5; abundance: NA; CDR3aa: CASSLEGLGGQPQHF; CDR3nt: TGTGCCAGCAGCTTAGAGGGTCTCGGGGGACAGCCCCAGCATTTT
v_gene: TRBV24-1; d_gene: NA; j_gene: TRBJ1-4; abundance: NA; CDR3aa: CATIAERNEKLFF; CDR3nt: TGTGCCACCATAGCAGAAAGAAATGAAAAACTGTTTTTT
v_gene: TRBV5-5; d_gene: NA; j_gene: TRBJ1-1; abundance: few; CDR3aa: CASTSSSAGNTEAFF; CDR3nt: TGTGCCAGCACCTCAAGCAGCGCGGGGAACACTGAAGCTTTCTTT
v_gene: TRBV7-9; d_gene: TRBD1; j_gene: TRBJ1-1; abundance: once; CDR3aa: CASIQGGSRSTEAFF; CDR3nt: TGTGCCAGCATCCAAGGGGGCTCTAGGAGCACTGAAGCTTTCTTT
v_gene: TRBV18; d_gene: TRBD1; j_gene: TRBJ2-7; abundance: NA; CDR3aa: CASSPGGQGYEQYF; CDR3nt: TGTGCCAGCTCGCCTGGGGGACAGGGCTACGAGCAGTACTTC
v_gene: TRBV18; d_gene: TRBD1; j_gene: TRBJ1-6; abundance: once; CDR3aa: CASSPGQGLYSPLHF; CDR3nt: TGTGCCAGCTCCCCGGGACAGGGGCTGTATTCACCCCTCCACTTT
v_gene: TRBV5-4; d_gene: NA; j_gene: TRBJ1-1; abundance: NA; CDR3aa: CASSSAGLNTEAFF; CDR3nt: TGTGCCAGCAGCTCCGCCGGGTTGAACACTGAAGCTTTCTTT
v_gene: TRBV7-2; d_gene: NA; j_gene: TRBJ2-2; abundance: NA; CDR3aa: CARKDSPTGELFF; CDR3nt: TGTGCCAGAAAGGACAGTCCCACCGGGGAGCTGTTTTTT
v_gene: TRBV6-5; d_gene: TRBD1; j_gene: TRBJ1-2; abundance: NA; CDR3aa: CASSPDRGYGYTF; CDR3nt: TGTGCCAGCAGCCCCGACAGGGGATATGGCTACACCTTC
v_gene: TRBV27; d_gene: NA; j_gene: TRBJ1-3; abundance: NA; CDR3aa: CASSLSGSWGNTIYF; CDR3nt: TGTGCCAGCAGTTTATCGGGCAGCTGGGGAAACACCATATATTTT
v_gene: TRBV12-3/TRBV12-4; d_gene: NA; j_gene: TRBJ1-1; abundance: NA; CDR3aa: CASSRKLNTEAFF; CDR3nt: TGTGCCAGCAGTCGGAAACTAAACACTGAAGCTTTCTTT
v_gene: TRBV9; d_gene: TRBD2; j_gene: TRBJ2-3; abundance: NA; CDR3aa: CASSVGLAETDTQYF; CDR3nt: TGTGCCAGCAGCGTAGGGCTAGCGGAAACAGATACGCAGTATTTT
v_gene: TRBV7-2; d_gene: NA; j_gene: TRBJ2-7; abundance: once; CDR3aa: CASSRGPLYEQYF; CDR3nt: TGTGCCAGCAGCCGTGGGCCTCTCTACGAGCAGTACTTC
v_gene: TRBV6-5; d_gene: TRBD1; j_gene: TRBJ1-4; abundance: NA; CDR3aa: CASSYQDREGKLFF; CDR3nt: TGTGCCAGCAGTTACCAGGACAGGGAGGGGAAACTGTTTTTT
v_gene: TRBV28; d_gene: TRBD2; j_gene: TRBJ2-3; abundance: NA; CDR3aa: CASSEAGGPWDTQYF; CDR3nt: TGTGCCAGCAGTGAAGCGGGGGGGCCGTGGGATACGCAGTATTTT
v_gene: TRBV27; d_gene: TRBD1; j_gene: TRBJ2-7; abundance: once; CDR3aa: CASSWDSYYEQYF; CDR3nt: TGTGCCAGCAGTTGGGACAGCTACTACGAGCAGTACTTC
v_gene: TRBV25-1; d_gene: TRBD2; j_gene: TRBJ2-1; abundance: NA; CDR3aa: CASLNGGGTTYNEQFF; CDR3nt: TGTGCCAGCTTGAATGGGGGGGGTACAACTTACAATGAGCAGTTCTTC
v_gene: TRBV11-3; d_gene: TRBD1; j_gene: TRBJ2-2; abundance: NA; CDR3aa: CASSPRDRANGELFF; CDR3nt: TGTGCCAGCAGCCCCCGGGACAGGGCAAACGGGGAGCTGTTTTTT
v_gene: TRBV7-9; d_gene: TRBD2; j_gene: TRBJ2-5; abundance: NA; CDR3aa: CASRPSGRVRETQYF; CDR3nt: TGTGCCAGCCGTCCGTCCGGGAGGGTGAGGGAGACCCAGTACTTC
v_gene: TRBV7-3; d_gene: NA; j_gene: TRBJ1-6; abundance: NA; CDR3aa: CASSLEGRIASPLHF; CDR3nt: TGTGCCAGCAGCTTAGAGGGCAGGATTGCTTCACCCCTCCACTTT
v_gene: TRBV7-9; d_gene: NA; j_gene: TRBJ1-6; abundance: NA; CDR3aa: CASSLQGRDNSPLHF; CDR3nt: TGTGCCAGCAGCTTACAGGGGCGGGATAATTCACCCCTCCACTTT
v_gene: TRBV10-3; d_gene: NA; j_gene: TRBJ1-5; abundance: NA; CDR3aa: CAIRDSDHQPQHF; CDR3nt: TGTGCCATCAGGGACAGCGACCATCAGCCCCAGCATTTT
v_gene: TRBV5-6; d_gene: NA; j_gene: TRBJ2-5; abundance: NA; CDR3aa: CASSRGMETQYF; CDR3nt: TGTGCCAGCAGCCGGGGGATGGAGACCCAGTACTTC